The sequence of this T cell receptor beta chain was determined in a study of blood T cell repertoires in COVID-19. Whole-study context: The samples span acute and convalescent COVID-19 from the United States, Italy and Spain. In each case, the material was cDNA or gDNA derived from T cells, B-cell-depleted T cells, or PBMCs.

Trimming took 6 bases from V and 1 from J, leaving 9 bases between them. The CDR3 is 13 residues long. Germline assignment: CDR1 KGHSH and CDR2 LQKENI. Many counts were recorded for this clone. Per the original methods: Amplified reference gene primers provided the basis for estimating nucleated cell counts. Profiled with immunoSEQ multiplex PCR; TCRdb holds only in-frame clones, not every one. V and J calls and clone size are copied from that table; D and trimming were computed from the DNA. Of 100,000 or so clones listed, 80% to 85% are singletons. This chain connects TRBV18 to TRBJ1-1, with a tentative D call TRBD1 (5 bases). The clonotype was recovered from a man older than 75 with acute or convalescent COVID-19. The sequencing input was peripheral blood. CDR3 residues: CASSRDWNTEAFF. DNA for the CDR3: TGTGCCAGCTCCCGGGACTGGAACACTGAAGCTTTCTTT.